This T cell receptor beta chain was identified in a study of cytomegalovirus exposure and HLA in healthy donors. On the study more broadly: Some 77 million unique TCRs from HLA-typed donors were held in an early release of data.

Study-wide findings and caveats: An analysis was carried out later, and it reportedly showed fewer N-insertions in an Asian-associated ancestry cluster than the approximately 700-donor mean. Earlier analysis found most TCR beta V segments productive about 87% or about 30% of the time.

Germline loops: CDR1 SGHRS, CDR2 YFSETQ. This CDR3 is built from 12 residues. V lost 7 bases, J lost 1 base, and 8 bases lay in between. PCR was performed using 60 Vbeta and 13 Jbeta primers. TCRdb's table, derived via immunoSEQ multiplex PCR, lists solely in-frame clones and lacks some. The table lists 170,000 or so clones, more than 80% of them singletons. About this clone itself: Its cognate antigen is unknown.

This TCR was recovered from a boy younger than 18 in good health and CMV-seronegative. The chain has TRBV5-1 and TRBJ1-1; D is unresolved. The material sequenced was PBMCs. CDR3 amino acids: CASRERNTEAFF. CDR3 DNA sequence: TGCGCCAGCCGGGAGAGGAACACTGAAGCTTTCTTT.